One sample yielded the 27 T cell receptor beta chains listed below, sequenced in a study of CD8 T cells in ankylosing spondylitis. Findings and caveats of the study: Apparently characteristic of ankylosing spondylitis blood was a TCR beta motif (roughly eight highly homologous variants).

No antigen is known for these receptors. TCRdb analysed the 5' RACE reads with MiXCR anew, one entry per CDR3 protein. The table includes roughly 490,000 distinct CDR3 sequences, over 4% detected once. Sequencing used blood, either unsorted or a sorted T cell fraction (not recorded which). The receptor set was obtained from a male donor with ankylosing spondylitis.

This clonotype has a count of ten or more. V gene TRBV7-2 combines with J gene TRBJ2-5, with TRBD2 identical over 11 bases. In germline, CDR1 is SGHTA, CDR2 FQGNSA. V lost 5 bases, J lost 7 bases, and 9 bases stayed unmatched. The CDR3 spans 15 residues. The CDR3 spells CASSALAGGLGTQYF. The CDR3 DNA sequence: TGTGCCAGCAGCGCTTTAGCGGGAGGGTTGGGGACCCAGTACTTC.

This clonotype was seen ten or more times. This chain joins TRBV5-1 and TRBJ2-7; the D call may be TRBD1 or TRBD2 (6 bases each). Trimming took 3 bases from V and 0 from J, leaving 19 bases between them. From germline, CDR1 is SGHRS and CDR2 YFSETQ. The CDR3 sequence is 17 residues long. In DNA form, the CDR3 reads TGCGCCAGCAGCTCCCTGCTCGGGGGCGGAGGCTCCTACGAGCAGTACTTC. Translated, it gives CASSSLLGGGGSYEQYF. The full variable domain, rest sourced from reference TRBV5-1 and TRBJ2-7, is KAGVTQTPRYLIKTRGQQVTLSCSPISGHRSVSWYQQTPGQGLQFLFEYFSETQRNKGNFPGRFSGRQFSNSRSEMNVSTLELGDSALYLCASSSLLGGGGSYEQYFGPGTRLTVT.

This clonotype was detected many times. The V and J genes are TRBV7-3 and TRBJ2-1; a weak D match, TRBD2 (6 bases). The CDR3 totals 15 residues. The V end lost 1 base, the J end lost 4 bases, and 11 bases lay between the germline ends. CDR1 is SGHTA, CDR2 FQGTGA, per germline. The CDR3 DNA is TGTGCCAGCAGCTTAATGGGGGGTCCTTACAATGAGCAGTTCTTC. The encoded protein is CASSLMGGPYNEQFF.

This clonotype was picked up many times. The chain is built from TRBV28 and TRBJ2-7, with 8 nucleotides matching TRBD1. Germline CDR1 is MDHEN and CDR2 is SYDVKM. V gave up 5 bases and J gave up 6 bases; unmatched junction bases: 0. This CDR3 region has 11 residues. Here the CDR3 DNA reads TGTGCCAGCAGTGGACAGGGCGAGCAGTACTTC. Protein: CASSGQGEQYF.

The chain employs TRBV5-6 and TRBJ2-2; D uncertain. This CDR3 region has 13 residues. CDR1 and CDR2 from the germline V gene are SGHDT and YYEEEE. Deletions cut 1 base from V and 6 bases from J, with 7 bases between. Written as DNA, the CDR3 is TGTGCCAGCAGCTTGTTCGCGGCCGGGGAGCTGTTTTTT. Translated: CASSLFAAGELFF.

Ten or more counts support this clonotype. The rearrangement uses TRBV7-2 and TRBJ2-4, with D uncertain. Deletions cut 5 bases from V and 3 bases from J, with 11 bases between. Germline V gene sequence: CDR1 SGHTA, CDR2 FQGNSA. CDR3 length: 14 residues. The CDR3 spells CASSPPISKNIQYF. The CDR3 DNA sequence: TGTGCCAGCAGCCCCCCTATTAGCAAAAACATTCAGTACTTC.

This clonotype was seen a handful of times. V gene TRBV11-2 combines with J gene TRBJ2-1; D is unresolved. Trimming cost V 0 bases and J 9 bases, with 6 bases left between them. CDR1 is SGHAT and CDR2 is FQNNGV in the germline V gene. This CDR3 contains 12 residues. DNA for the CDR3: TGTGCCAGCAGCTTAGATAGAGGTGAGCAGTTCTTC. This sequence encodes CASSLDRGEQFF.

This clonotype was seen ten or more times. The DNA of the CDR3 is TGCGCCAGCAGCCAAGATCGTCTCGACCCAAATTCACCCCTCCACTTT. Its translation: CASSQDRLDPNSPLHF. The chain links TRBV4-3 to TRBJ1-6, with D uncertain. Germline CDR1 reads LGHNA; CDR2 reads YSLEER. V shed 0 bases and J shed 7 bases, with 13 bases lying between them. CDR3 length equals 16 residues.

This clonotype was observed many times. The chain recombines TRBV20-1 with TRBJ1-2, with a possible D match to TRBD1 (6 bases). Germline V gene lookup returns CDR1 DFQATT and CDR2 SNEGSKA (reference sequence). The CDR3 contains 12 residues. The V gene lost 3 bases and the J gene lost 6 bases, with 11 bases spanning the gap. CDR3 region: CSARAGGDGYTF. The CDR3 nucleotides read TGCAGTGCTAGGGCCGGGGGCGATGGCTACACCTTC.

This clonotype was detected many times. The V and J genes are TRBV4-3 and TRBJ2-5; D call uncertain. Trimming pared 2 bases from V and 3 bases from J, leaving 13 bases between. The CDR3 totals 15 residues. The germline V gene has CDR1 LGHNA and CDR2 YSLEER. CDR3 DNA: TGCGCCAGCAGCCAATTCCGGACGGATAAAGAGACCCAGTACTTC. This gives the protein CASSQFRTDKETQYF.

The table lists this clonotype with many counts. CDR3 bases: TGCGCCAGCAGCTTCACAGGGGTAGGAAGCACTGAAGCTTTCTTT. Translating gives CASSFTGVGSTEAFF. This chain connects TRBV5-1 to TRBJ1-1; 7 bases line up with TRBD1. The CDR3 totals 15 residues. Germline CDR1 and CDR2: SGHRS and YFSETQ. Trimming cost V 2 bases and J 4 bases; bases outside gene matches: 8.

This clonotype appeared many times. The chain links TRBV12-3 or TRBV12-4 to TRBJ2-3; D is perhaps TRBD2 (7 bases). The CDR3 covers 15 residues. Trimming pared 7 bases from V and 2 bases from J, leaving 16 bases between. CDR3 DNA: TGTGCCAGCATCTGGGGGGGCCCCCACACAGATACGCAGTATTTT. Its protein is CASIWGGPHTDTQYF.

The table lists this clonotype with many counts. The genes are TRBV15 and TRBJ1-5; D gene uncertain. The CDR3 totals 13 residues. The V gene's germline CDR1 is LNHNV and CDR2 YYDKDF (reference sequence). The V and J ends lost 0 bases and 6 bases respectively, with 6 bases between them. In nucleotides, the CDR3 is TGTGCCACCAGCAGAGATTTGGGTCAGCCCCAGCATTTT. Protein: CATSRDLGQPQHF.

CDR3 in amino acids: CASRTAGGRETQYF. CDR3 nucleotide sequence: TGTGCCAGCAGGACTGCGGGAGGGCGCGAGACCCAGTACTTC. The V call is TRBV28, the J call TRBJ2-5; 9 bases are a match to TRBD2. With 6 bases clipped from V and 5 bases from J, the junction kept 7 bases outside the gene matches. Looked up from germline, CDR1 is MDHEN and CDR2 is SYDVKM. CDR3 length: 14 amino acids.

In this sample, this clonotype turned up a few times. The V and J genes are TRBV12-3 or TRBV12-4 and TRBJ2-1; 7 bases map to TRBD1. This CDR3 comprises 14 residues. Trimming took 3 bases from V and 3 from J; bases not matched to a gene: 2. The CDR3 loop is CASSFGTDYNEQFF. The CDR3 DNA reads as TGTGCCAGCAGTTTCGGGACAGACTACAATGAGCAGTTCTTC.

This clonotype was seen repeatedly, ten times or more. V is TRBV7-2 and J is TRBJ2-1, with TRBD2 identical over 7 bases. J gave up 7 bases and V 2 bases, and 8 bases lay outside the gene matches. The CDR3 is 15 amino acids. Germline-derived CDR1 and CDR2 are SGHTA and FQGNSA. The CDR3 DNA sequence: TGTGCCAGCAGCTTAATGGCGGGGGTGGCGAATGAGCAGTTCTTC. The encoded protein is CASSLMAGVANEQFF.

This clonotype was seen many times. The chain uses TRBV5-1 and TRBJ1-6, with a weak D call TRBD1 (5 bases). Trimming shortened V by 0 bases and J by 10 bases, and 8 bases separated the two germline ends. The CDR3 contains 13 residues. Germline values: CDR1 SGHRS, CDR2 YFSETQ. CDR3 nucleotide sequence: TGCGCCAGCAGCTTGGAAGGGGTCTCACCCCTCCACTTT. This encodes CASSLEGVSPLHF.

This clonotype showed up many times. CDR3 sequence (DNA): TGTGCCAGCAGCTTCGCCTGGGGGGCTAATGAAAAACTGTTTTTT. It yields the protein CASSFAWGANEKLFF. This sequence joins TRBV11-2 and TRBJ1-4; maybe TRBD1 (5 bases). V dropped 3 bases and J dropped 3 bases, with 11 bases sitting between them. The germline gives CDR1 SGHAT, CDR2 FQNNGV. The CDR3 contains 15 residues.

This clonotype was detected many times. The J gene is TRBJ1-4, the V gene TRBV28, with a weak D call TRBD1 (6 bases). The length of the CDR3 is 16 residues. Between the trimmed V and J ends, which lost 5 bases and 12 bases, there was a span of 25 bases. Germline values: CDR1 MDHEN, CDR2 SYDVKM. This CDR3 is CASSLSGGRIRGELFF. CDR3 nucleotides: TGTGCCAGCAGTCTATCGGGGGGACGGATCAGGGGAGAACTGTTTTTT.

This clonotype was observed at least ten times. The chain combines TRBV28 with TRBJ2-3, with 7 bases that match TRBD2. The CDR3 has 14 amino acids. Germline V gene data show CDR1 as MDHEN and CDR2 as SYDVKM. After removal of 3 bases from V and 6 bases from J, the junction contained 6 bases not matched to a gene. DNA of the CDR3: TGTGCCAGCAGTTTTACTAGCGTTTCGGATACGCAGTATTTT. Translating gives CASSFTSVSDTQYF.

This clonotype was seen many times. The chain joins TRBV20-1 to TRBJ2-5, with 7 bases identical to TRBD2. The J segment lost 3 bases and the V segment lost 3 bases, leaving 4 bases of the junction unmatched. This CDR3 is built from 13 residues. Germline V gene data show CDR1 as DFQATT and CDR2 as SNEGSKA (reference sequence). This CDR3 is CSASTSAKETQYF. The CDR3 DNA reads TGCAGTGCTAGTACTAGCGCCAAAGAGACCCAGTACTTC.

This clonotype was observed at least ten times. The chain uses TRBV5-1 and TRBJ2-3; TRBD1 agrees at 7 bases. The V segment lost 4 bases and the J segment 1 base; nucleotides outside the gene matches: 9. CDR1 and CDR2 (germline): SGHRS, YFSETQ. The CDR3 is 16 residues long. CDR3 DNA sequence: TGCGCCAGCAGCCAAGCCCGGGACAGCCGCACAGATACGCAGTATTTT. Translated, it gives CASSQARDSRTDTQYF. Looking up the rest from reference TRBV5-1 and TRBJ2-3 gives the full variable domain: KAGVTQTPRYLIKTRGQQVTLSCSPISGHRSVSWYQQTPGQGLQFLFEYFSETQRNKGNFPGRFSGRQFSNSRSEMNVSTLELGDSALYLCASSQARDSRTDTQYFGPGTRLTVL.

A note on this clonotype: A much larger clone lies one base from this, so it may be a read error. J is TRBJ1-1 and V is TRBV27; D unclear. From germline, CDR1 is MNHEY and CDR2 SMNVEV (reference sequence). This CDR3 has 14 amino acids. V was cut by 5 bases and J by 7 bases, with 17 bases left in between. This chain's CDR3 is CASSPGLGYNEAFF. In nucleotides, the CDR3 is TGTGCCAGCAGTCCTGGCCTAGGATACAATGAAGCTTTCTTT.

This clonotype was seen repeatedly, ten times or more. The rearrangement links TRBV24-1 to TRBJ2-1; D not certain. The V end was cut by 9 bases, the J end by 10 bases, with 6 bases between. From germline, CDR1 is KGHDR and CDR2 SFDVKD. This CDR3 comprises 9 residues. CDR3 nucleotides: TGTGCCACCGTTGAGGAGCAGTTCTTC. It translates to CATVEEQFF.

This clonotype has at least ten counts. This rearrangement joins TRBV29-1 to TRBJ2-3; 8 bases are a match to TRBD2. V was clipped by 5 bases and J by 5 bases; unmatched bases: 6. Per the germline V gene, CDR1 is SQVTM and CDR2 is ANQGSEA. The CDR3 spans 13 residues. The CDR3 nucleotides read TGCAGCGTTCTAGCGGGCCTGGGAGATACGCAGTATTTT. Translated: CSVLAGLGDTQYF.

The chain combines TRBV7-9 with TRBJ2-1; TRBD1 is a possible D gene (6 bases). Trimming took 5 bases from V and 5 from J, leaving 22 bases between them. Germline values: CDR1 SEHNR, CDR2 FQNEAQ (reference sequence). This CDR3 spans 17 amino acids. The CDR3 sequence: CASSPLRRRQEDNEQFF. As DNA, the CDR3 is TGTGCCAGCAGCCCCCTCCGTAGGAGACAGGAGGACAATGAGCAGTTCTTC.

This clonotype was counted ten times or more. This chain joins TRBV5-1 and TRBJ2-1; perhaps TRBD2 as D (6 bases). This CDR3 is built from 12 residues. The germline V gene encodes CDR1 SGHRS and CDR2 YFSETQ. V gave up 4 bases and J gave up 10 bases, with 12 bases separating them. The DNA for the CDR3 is TGCGCCAGCAGCCCCCCGGGGAGGGAGCAGTTCTTC. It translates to CASSPPGREQFF.